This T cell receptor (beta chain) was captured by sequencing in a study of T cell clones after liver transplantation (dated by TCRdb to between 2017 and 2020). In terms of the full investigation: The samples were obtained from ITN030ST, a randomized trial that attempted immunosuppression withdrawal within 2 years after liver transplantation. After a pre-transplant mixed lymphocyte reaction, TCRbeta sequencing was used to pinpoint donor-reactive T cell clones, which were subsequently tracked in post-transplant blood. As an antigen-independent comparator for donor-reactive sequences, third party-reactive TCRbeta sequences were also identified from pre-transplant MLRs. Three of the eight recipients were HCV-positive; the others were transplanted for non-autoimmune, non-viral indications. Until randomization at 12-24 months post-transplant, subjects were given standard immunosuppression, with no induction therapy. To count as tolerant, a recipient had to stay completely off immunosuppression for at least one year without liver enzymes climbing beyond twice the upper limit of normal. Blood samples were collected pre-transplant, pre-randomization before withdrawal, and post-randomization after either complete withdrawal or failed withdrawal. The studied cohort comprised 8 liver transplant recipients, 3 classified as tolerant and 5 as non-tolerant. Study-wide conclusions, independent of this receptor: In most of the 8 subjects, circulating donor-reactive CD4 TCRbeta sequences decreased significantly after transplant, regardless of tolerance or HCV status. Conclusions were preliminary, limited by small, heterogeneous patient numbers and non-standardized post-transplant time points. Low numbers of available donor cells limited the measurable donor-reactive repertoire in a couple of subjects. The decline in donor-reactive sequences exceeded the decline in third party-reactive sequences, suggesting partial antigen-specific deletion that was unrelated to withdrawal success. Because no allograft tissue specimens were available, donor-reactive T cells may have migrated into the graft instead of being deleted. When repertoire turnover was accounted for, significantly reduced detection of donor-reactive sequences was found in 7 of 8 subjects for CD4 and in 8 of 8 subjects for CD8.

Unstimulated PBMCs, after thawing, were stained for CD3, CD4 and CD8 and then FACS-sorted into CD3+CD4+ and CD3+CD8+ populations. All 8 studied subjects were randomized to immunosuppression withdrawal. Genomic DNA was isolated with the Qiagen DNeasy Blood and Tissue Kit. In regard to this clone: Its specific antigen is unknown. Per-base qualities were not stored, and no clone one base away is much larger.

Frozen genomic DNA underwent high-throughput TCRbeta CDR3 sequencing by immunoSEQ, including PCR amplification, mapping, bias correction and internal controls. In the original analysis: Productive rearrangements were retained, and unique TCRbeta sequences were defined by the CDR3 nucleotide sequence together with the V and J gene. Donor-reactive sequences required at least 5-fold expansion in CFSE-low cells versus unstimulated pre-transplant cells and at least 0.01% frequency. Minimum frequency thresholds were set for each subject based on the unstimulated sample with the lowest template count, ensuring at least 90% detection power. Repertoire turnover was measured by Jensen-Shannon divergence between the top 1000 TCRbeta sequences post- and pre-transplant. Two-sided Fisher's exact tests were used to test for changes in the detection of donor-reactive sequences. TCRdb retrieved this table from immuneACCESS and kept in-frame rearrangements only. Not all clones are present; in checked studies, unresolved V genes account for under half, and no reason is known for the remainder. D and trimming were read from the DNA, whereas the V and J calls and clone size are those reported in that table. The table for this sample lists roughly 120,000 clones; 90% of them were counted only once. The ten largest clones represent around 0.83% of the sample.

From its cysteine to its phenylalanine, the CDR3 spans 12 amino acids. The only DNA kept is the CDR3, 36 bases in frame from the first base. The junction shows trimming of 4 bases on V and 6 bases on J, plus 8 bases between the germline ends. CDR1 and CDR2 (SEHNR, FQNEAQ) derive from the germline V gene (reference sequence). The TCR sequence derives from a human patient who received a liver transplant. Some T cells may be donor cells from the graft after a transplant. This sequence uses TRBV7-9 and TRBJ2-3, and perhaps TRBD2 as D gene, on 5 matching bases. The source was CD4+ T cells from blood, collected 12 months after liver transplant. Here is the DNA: TGTGCCAGCAGCTCACTAGTGGATACGCAGTATTTT. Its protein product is CASSSLVDTQYF.